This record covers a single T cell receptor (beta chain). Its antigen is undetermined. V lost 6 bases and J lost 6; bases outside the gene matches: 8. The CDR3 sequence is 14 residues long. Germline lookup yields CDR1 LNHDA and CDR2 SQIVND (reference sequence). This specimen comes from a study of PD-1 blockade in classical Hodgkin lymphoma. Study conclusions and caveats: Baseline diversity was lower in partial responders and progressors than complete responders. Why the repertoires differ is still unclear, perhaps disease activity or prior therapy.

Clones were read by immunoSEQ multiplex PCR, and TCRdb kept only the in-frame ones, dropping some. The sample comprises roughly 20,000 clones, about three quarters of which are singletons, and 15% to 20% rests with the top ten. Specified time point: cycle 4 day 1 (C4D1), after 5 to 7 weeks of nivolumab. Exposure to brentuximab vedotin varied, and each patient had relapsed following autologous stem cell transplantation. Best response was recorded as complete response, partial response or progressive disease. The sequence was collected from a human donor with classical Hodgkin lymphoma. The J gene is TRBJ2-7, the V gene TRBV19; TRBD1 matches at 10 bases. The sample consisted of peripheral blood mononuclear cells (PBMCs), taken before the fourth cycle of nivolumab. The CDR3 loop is CASSQWDRGTEQYF. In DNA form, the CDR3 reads TGTGCCAGTAGCCAATGGGACAGGGGTACCGAGCAGTACTTC.